The TCR beta chain described here comes from a study of T cells in localized non-small cell lung cancer. In the case of this clone: Its antigen is not known.

The CDR3 sequence is 11 residues long. Germline values: CDR1 MDHEN, CDR2 SYDVKM. V lost 5 bases to trimming and J lost 5 bases, with 6 bases between them. Regarding the study as a whole: Detection in adjacent lung was observed for a median around 59 of the top 100 tumor clones. There was an association of higher blood T cell density with longer overall survival.

Profiled with immunoSEQ multiplex PCR; TCRdb holds only in-frame clones, not every one. The sample has around 94,000 clones; approximately 88% are singletons. The sequence came from a man aged 35 to 69 with stage I squamous cell lung carcinoma. This material consisted of peripheral blood, taken before any cancer treatment. The V call is TRBV28, the J call TRBJ1-2; D not resolved. CDR3 DNA sequence: TGTGCCAGCAGTCTCCATTATGGCTACACCTTC. It is translated as CASSLHYGYTF.